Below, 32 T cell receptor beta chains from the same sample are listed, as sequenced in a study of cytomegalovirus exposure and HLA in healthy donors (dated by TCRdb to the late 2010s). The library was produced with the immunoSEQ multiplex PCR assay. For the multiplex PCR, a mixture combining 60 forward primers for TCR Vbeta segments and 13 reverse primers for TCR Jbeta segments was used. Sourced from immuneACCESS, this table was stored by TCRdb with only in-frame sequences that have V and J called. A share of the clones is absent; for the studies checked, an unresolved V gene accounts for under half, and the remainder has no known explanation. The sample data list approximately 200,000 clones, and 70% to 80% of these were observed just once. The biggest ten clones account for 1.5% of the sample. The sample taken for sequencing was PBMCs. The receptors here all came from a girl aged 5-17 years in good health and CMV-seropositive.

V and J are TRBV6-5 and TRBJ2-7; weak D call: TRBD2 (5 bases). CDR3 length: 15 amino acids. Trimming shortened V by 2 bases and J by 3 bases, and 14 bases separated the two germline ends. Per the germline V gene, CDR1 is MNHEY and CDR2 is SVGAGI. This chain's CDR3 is CASSYRGPLNYEQYF. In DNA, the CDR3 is TGTGCCAGCAGTTACCGGGGTCCCCTGAACTACGAGCAGTACTTC.

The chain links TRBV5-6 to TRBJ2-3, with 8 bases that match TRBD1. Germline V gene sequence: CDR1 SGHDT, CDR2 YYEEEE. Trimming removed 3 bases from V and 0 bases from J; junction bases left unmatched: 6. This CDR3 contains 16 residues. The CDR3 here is CASSSRDRSSTDTQYF. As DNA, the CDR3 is TGTGCCAGCAGCTCCCGGGACAGGTCTAGCACAGATACGCAGTATTTT.

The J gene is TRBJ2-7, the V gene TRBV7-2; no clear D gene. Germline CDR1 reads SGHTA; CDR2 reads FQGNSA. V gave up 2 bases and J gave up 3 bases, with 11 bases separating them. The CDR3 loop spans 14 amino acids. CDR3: CASSLKPLGYEQYF. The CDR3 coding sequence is TGTGCCAGCAGCTTAAAACCCCTCGGCTACGAGCAGTACTTC.

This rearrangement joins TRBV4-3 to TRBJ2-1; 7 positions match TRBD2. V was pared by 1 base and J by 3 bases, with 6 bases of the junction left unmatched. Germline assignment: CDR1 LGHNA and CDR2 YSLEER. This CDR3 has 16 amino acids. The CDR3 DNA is TGCGCCAGCAGCCAAGGGGAGGGTACGGGCTACAATGAGCAGTTCTTC. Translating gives CASSQGEGTGYNEQFF.

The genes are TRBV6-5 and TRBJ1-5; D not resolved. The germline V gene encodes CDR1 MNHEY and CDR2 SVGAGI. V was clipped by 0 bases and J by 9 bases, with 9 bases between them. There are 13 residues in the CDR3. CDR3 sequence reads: CASSYSAVGPQHF. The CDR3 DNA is TGTGCCAGCAGTTACTCCGCTGTCGGGCCCCAGCATTTT.

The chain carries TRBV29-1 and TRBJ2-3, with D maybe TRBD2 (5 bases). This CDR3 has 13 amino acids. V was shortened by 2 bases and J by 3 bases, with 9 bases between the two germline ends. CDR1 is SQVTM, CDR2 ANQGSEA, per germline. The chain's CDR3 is CSVERGRTDTQYF. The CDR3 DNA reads TGCAGCGTTGAAAGAGGGCGGACAGATACGCAGTATTTT.

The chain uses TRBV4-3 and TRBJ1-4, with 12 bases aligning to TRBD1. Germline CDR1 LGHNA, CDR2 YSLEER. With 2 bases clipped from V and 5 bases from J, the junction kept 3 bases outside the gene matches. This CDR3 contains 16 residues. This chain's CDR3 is CASSQLGTGGNEKLFF. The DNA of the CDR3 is TGCGCCAGCAGCCAACTCGGGACAGGGGGCAATGAAAAACTGTTTTTT.

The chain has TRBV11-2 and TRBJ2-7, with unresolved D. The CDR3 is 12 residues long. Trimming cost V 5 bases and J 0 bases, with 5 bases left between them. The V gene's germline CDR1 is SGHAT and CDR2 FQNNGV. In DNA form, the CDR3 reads TGTGCCAGCAGCGACACCTCCTACGAGCAGTACTTC. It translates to CASSDTSYEQYF.

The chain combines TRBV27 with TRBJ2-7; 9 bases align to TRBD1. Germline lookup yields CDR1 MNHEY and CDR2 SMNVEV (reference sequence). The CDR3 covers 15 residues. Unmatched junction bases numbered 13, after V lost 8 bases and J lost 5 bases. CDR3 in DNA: TGTGCCAGCTGGCGATCCGGGACAGGGCGCCACGAGCAGTACTTC. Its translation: CASWRSGTGRHEQYF.

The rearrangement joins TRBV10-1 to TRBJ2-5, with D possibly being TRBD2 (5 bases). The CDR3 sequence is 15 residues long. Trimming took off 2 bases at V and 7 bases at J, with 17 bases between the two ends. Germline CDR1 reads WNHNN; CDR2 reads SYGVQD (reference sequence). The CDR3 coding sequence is TGCGCCAGCAGTGAGGGGAGCTCCGGGATTGGGACCCAGTACTTC. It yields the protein CASSEGSSGIGTQYF.

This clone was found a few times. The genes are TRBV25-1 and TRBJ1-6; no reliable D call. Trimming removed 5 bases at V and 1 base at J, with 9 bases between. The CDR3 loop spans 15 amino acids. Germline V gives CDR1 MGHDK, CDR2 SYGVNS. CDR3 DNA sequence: TGTGCCAGCAGTCCCTCGGGGTCCTATAATTCACCCCTCCACTTT. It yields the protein CASSPSGSYNSPLHF.

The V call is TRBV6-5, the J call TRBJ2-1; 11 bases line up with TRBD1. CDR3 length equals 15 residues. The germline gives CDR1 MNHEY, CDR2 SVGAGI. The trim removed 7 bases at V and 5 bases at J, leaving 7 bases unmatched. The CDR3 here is CASTAGTGGNNEQFF. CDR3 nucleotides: TGTGCCAGCACCGCCGGGACAGGGGGTAACAATGAGCAGTTCTTC.

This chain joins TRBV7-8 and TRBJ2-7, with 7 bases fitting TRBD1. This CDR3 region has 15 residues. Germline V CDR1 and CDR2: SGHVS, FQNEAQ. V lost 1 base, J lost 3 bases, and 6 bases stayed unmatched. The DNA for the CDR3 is TGTGCCAGCAGCTTAGAGGGGGCCCAATACTACGAGCAGTACTTC. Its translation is CASSLEGAQYYEQYF.

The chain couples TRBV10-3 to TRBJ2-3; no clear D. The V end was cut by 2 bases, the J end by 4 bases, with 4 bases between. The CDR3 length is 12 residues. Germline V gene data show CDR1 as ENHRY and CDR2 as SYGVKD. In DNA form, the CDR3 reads TGTGCCATCAGTGAGATAGCAGATACGCAGTATTTT. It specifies CAISEIADTQYF.

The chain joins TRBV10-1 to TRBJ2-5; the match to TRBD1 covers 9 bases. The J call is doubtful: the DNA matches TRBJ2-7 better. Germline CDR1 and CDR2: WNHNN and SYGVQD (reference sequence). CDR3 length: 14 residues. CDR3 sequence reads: CASSWDREANEQYF. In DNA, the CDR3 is TGCGCCAGCAGTTGGGACAGGGAGGCGAACGAGCAGTACTTC.

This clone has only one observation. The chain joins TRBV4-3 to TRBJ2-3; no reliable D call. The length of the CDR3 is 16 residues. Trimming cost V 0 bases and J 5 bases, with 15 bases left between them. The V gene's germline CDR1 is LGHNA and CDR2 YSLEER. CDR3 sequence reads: CASSQDLAVPIDTQYF. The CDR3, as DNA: TGCGCCAGCAGCCAAGATCTGGCAGTCCCCATAGATACGCAGTATTTT.

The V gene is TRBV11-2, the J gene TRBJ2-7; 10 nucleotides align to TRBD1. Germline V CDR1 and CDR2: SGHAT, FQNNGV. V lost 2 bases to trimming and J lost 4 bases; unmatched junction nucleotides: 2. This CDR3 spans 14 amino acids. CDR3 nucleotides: TGTGCCAGCAGCTTACCGGGACAGGGGTACGAGCAGTACTTC. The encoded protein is CASSLPGQGYEQYF.

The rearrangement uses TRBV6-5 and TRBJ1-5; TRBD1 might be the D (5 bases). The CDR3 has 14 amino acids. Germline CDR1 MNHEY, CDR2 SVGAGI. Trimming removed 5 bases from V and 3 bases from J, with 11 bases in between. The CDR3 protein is CASSGAFANQPQHF. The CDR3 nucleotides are TGTGCCAGCAGTGGGGCTTTTGCCAATCAGCCCCAGCATTTT.

CDR3 sequence reads: CASSYSNRLIGNTIYF. The CDR3 bases are TGTGCCAGCAGTTACTCGAACAGACTAATTGGAAACACCATATATTTT. The chain combines TRBV6-5 with TRBJ1-3; no clear D. Trimming cost V 0 bases and J 3 bases, with 12 bases left between them. The CDR3 has 16 amino acids. CDR1 is MNHEY and CDR2 is SVGAGI in the germline V gene.

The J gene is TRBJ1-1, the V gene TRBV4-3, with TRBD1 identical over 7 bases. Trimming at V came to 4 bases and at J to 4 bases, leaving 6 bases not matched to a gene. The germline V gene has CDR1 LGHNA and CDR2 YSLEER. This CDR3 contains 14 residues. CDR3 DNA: TGCGCCAGCAGCCGGGACAGAATCTTCACTGAAGCTTTCTTT. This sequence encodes CASSRDRIFTEAFF.

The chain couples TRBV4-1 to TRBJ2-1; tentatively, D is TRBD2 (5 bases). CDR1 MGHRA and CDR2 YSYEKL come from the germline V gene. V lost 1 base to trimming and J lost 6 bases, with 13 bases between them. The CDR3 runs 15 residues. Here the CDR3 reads CASSQVALALNEQFF. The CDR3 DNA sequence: TGCGCCAGCAGCCAAGTTGCGCTAGCCCTCAATGAGCAGTTCTTC.

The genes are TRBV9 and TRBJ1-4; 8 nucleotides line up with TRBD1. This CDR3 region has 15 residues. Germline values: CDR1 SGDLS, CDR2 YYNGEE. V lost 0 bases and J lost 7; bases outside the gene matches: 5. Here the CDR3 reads CASSVGPGGSEKLFF. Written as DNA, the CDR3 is TGTGCCAGCAGCGTAGGTCCAGGGGGCAGTGAAAAACTGTTTTTT.

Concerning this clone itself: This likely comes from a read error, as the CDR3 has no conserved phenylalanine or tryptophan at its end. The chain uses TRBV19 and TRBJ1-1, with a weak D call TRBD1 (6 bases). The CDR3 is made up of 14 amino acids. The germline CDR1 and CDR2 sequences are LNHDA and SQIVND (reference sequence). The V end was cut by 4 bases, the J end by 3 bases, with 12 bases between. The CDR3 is CASSTSNRDTEAFL. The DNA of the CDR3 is TGTGCCAGTAGTACCAGTAACAGGGACACTGAAGCTTTCCTT.

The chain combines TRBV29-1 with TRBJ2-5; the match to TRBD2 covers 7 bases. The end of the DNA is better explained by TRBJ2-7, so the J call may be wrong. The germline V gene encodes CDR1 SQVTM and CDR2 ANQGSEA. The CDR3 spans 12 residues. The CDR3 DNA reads TGCAGCGTTGGGGGGGGAAAGGGCGAGCAGTACTTC. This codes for CSVGGGKGEQYF.

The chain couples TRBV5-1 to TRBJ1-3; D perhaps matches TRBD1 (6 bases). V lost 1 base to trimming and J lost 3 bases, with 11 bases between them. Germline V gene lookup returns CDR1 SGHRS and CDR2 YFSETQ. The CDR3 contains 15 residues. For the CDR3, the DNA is TGCGCCAGCAGCTTGACGGGGGGCTATGGAAACACCATATATTTT. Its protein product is CASSLTGGYGNTIYF.

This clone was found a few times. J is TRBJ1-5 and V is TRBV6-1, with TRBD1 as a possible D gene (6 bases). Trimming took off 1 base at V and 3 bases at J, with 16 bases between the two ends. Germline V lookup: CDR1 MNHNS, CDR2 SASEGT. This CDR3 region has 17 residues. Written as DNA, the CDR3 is TGTGCCAGCAGTGAAGTGGCAGGGGCGCTACTCAATCAGCCCCAGCATTTT. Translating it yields CASSEVAGALLNQPQHF.

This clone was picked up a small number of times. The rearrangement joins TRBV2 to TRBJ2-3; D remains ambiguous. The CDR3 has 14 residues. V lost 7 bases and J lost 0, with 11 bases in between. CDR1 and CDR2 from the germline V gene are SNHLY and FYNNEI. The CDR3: CASIWQASTDTQYF. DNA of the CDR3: TGTGCCAGCATTTGGCAGGCTAGCACAGATACGCAGTATTTT.

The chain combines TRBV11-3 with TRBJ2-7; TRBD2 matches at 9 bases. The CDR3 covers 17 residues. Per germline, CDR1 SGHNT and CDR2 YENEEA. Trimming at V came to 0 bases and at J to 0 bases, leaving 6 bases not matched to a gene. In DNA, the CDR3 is TGTGCCAGCAGCTTAGATCAGGAGCGGGGGGCCTCCTACGAGCAGTACTTC. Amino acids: CASSLDQERGASYEQYF.

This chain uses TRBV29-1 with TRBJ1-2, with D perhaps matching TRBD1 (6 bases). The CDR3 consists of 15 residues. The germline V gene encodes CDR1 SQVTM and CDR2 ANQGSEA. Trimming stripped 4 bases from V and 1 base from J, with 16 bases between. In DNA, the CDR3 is TGCAGCGTTGCGGACAGTCTCGGATTTAACTATGGCTACACCTTC. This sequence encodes CSVADSLGFNYGYTF.

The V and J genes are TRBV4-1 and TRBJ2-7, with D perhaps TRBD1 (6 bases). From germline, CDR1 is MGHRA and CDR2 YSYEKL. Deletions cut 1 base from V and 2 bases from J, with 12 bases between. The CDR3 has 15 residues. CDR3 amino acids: CASSQVGAFTYEQYF. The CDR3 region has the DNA TGCGCCAGCAGCCAAGTGGGGGCGTTCACCTACGAGCAGTACTTC.

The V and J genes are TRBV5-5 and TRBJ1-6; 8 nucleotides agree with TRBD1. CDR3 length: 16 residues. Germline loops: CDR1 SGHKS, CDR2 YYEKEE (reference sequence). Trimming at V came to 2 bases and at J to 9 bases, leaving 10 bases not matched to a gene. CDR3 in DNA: TGTGCCAGCAGCTTAGCGTCGACAGGGGTTATTTCACCCCTCCACTTT. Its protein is CASSLASTGVISPLHF. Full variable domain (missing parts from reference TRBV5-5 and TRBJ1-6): DAGVTQSPTHLIKTRGQQVTLRCSPISGHKSVSWYQQVLGQGPQFIFQYYEKEERGRGNFPDRFSARQFPNYSSELNVNALLLGDSALYLCASSLASTGVISPLHFGNGTRLTVT.

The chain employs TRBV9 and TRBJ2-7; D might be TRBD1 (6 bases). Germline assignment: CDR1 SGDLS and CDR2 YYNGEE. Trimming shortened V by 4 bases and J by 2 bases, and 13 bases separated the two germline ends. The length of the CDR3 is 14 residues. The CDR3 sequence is CASSPQGFTYEQYF. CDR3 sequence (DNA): TGTGCCAGCAGCCCTCAGGGGTTCACCTACGAGCAGTACTTC.